The 6 T cell receptor beta chains below come from one sample, sequenced in a study of blood T cell repertoires in COVID-19. Some clones are missing from TCRdb's copy, which holds only in-frame ones; the method was immunoSEQ multiplex PCR. The sample has around 300,000 clones; around 90% are singletons. Sequencing was carried out using PBMCs or T cells enriched from blood (not recorded which). These receptors all come from a woman aged 60 to 75 in a cohort exposed to, infected with or recovered from COVID-19 (not recorded which).

With regard to this clone: Germline is not matched at one junction end, which may reflect a read error. The J gene is TRBJ2-1, the V gene TRBV18; 9 bases are a match to TRBD1. The CDR3 has 17 residues. The V gene's germline CDR1 is KGHSH and CDR2 LQKENI. CDR3 loop: CASSPPRDRGSYNEQFF. CDR3 coding DNA: TGTGCCAGCTCGCCACCCCGCGACAGGGGGTCCTACAATGAGCAGTTCTTC.

The V gene is TRBV9, the J gene TRBJ2-5; TRBD2 matches at 14 bases. Germline CDR1 is SGDLS and CDR2 is YYNGEE. The CDR3 sequence is 15 residues long. Unmatched junction bases numbered 1, after V lost 2 bases and J lost 4 bases. The CDR3 DNA reads TGTGCCAGCAGCGTGGGACTAGCGGGAGTAGAGACCCAGTACTTC. Translated: CASSVGLAGVETQYF.

The gene calls are TRBV28 and TRBJ2-1; 12 bases are shared with TRBD2. The CDR3 length is 16 residues. The ends lost 5 bases at V and 7 bases at J; junction bases unmatched: 9. Germline CDR1 reads MDHEN; CDR2 reads SYDVKM. This CDR3 is CASSPWETSGSNEQFF. The CDR3 coding sequence is TGTGCCAGCAGTCCATGGGAGACTAGCGGGAGTAATGAGCAGTTCTTC.

This clone showed up just once. This specimen includes other DNA sequences encoding the same CDR3. The V call is TRBV27, the J call TRBJ1-5, with a tentative D call TRBD1 (6 bases). Trimming pared 0 bases from V and 2 bases from J, leaving 8 bases between. CDR1 is MNHEY, CDR2 SMNVEV, per germline (reference sequence). CDR3 length: 15 amino acids. The CDR3 DNA reads as TGTGCCAGCAGTTTATCAGGGGGTGGCAATCAGCCCCAGCATTTT. It translates to CASSLSGGGNQPQHF.

The chain recombines TRBV10-3 with TRBJ1-2; 11 nucleotides match TRBD1. Germline values: CDR1 ENHRY, CDR2 SYGVKD. V shed 2 bases, J shed 7 bases, and the junction held 12 bases outside the gene matches. This CDR3 has 17 residues. CDR3 sequence (DNA): TGTGCCATCAGTGAGCCCAGAGGGCCGGACAGGGGGCTTGGCTACACCTTC. Encoded protein: CAISEPRGPDRGLGYTF.

The V and J genes are TRBV11-2 and TRBJ2-5; 7 bases agree with TRBD2. The length of the CDR3 is 15 residues. Germline CDR1 and CDR2: SGHAT and FQNNGV. V dropped 7 bases and J dropped 3; count of bases not matched to a gene: 11. This chain's CDR3 is CASNKLALREETQYF. The DNA of the CDR3 is TGTGCCAGCAATAAACTAGCGCTAAGGGAAGAGACCCAGTACTTC.